This T cell receptor (beta chain) came from a study of blood T cell repertoires in COVID-19. Across the whole study: Samples came from the United States, Italy and Spain, spanning acute and convalescent COVID-19. PBMCs, B-cell-depleted T cells, or T cells were the source of the cDNA or gDNA that made up the material.

Sequencing used immunoSEQ multiplex PCR; TCRdb keeps in-frame clones, though not all of them. There are around 270,000 clones in the sample; 70% to 90% occur only once, and about 2.1% lies in the top ten. V gave up 2 bases and J gave up 6 bases, with 16 bases separating them. Germline CDR1 reads MNHEY; CDR2 reads SMNVEV (reference sequence). The CDR3 spans 16 residues. This clone occurred a few times. Sequenced sample: peripheral blood. J is TRBJ2-2 and V is TRBV27; no definite D call. This clonotype originated in a woman between 50 and 59 years old with acute or convalescent COVID-19. The DNA for the CDR3 is TGTGCCAGCAGTTTAAAGCGCCTAGTTGTCCCCGGGGAGCTGTTTTTT. This codes for CASSLKRLVVPGELFF.